This section outlines one TCR beta chain sequence together with its context. The data were obtained in a study of blood T cell repertoires in COVID-19. Study information: The United States, Italy and Spain provided the acute and convalescent COVID-19 samples.

Authors' data handling: Quantification of nucleated cells was approximated via reference gene primer amplification. TCRdb's copy holds only in-frame clones and misses some; the assay was immunoSEQ multiplex PCR. D and trimming were read from the DNA, whereas the V and J calls and clone size are those reported in that table. This sample has 140,000 to 150,000 clones, with 88% found just once. The J segment lost 4 bases and the V segment lost 5 bases, leaving 15 bases of the junction unmatched. The CDR3 has 17 amino acids. CDR1 MNHEY and CDR2 SMNVEV come from the germline V gene (reference sequence). The clonotype was recovered from a woman aged 30 to 39 with acute COVID-19. The chain employs TRBV27 and TRBJ1-1, with TRBD1 matching over 8 bases. The sequenced sample was PBMCs or T cells enriched from blood (not recorded which). The CDR3 DNA reads as TGTGCCAGCAGTACCGATTACAGGGGGAGGGGGAGCACTGAAGCTTTCTTT. Translation: CASSTDYRGRGSTEAFF.